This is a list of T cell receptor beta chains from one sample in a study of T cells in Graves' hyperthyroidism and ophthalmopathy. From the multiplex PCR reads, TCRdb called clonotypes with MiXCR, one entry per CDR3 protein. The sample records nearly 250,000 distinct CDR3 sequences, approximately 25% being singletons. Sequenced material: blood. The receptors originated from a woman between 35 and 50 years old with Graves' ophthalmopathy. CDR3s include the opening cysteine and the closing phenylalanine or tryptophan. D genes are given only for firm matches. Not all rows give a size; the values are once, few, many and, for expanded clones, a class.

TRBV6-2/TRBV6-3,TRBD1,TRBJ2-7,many,TGTGCCAGCAGACCCAAGGGACAGGGGCCCTACGAGCAGTACTTC,CASRPKGQGPYEQYF
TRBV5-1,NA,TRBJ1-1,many,TGCGCCAGCAGCTTCAGTTCGGCAGAGGTGAACACTGAAGCTTTCTTT,CASSFSSAEVNTEAFF
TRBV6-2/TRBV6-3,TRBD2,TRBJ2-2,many,TGTGCCAGCAGCTCTGGACTAGCGGAAAGCACCGGGGAGCTGTTTTTT,CASSSGLAESTGELFF
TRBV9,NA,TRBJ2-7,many,TGTGCCAGCAGCTTGCGGTGGGCAGACGAGCAGTACTTC,CASSLRWADEQYF
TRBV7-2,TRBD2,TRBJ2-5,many,TGTGCCAGCAGCTTGGGGGGACTAGCGGGACGGCAAGAGACCCAGTACTTC,CASSLGGLAGRQETQYF
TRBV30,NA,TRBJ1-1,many,TGTGCCTGGAGTCCGAACATGAACACTGAAGCTTTCTTT,CAWSPNMNTEAFF
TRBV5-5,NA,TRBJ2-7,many,TGTGCCAGCAGCTTGTCCGACGGACCCTACGAGCAGTACTTC,CASSLSDGPYEQYF
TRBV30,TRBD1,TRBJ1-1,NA,TGTGCCTGGAGTTCAGACAGGGCCACTGAAGCTTTCTTT,CAWSSDRATEAFF
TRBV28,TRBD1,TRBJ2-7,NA,TGTGCCAGCAGTGGAACCGGGACAGGGGCGATGAACGAGCAGTACTTC,CASSGTGTGAMNEQYF
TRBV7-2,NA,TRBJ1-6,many,TGTGCCAGCAGCGACAATAATTCACCCCTCCACTTT,CASSDNNSPLHF
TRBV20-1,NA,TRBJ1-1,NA,TGCAGTGCTTGGGGGAACGCCGTTGAAGCTTTCTTT,CSAWGNAVEAFF
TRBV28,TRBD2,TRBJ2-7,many,TGTGCCAGCAGTTTACTGGCTAGCGGGGGAGGGCAGTACTTC,CASSLLASGGGQYF
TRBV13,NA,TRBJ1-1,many,TGTGCCAGCAGCCCAAGGGGGGACAAGAAGAACACTGAAGCTTTCTTT,CASSPRGDKKNTEAFF
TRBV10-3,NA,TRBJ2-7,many,TGTGCCATCAGTGGGGGCAGGGTCGAGCAGTACTTC,CAISGGRVEQYF
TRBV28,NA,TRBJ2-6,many,TGTGCCAGCAGTTTTATTTCTGGGGCCAACGTCCTGACTTTC,CASSFISGANVLTF
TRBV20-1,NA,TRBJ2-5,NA,TGCAGTGCTAGAGATCTCGGCAGGGGGGGGGAGACCCAGTACTTC,CSARDLGRGGETQYF
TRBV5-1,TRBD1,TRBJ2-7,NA,TGCGCCAGCAGCTTATTACAGGGGGTCACCTACGAGCAGTACTTC,CASSLLQGVTYEQYF
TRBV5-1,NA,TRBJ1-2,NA,TGCGCCAGCAGCCCCATCGTGGGCCCCCACTATGGCTACACCTTC,CASSPIVGPHYGYTF
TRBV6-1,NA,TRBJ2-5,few,TGTGCCAGCAGTGAATCTGGGATGCGAGAGACCCAGTACTTC,CASSESGMRETQYF
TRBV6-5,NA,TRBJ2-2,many,TGTGCCAGCAGTTACTCCGCTGGCTCATGGCTGTTTTTT,CASSYSAGSWLFF
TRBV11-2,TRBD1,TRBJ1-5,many,TGTGCCAGCAGCCAAGGCGACAGGGTGAGCAATCAGCCCCAGCATTTT,CASSQGDRVSNQPQHF
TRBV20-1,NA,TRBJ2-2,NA,TGCAGTGCTAGTTGGGCCAACGCGGGACGGTGGACCGGGGAGCTGTTTTTT,CSASWANAGRWTGELFF
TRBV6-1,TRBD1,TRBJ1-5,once,TGTGCCAGCAGTGCCCGGACAGGACGGAATCAGCCCCAGCATTTT,CASSARTGRNQPQHF
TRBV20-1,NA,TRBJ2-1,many,TGCAGTGCGCCCGGGGCAGCGAGCTCCTACAATGAGCAGTTCTTC,CSAPGAASSYNEQFF
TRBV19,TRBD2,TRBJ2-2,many,TGTGCCAGTAGCAACAGACTAGCGGGAGCCGCCGGGGAGCTGTTTTTT,CASSNRLAGAAGELFF
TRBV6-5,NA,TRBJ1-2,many,TGTGCCAGCAGTTACCCGGGGGACTATGGCTACACCTTC,CASSYPGDYGYTF
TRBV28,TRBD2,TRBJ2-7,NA,TGTGCCAGCAGTCCCAGGACTAGCGGGAACACCTACGAGCAGTACTTC,CASSPRTSGNTYEQYF
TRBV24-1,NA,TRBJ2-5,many,TGTGCCACCAGTGACTCGGACAGCCAAGAGACCCAGTACTTC,CATSDSDSQETQYF
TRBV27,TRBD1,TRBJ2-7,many,TGTGCCAGCAGTTTAGTAGGACAGGCTCACTACTACGAGCAGTACTTC,CASSLVGQAHYYEQYF
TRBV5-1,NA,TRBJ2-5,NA,TGCGCCAGCAGCTTGGCGACTAGTGTAGGGCAAGAGACCCAGTACTTC,CASSLATSVGQETQYF
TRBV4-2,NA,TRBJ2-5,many,TGTGCCAGCAGCCAAGTGACTAGTGCAGAGACCCAGTACTTC,CASSQVTSAETQYF
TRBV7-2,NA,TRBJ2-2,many,TGTGCCAGCAGCTTAGCCTCACAGGTTAACACCGGGGAGCTGTTTTTT,CASSLASQVNTGELFF
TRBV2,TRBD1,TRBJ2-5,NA,TGTGCCAGCAGTGATGGGCAGGGGGCCGGAGGAGAGACCCAGTACTTC,CASSDGQGAGGETQYF
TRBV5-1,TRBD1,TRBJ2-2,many,TGCGCCAGCAGCTTGTCAGGGGGCAGAGGGAACACCGGGGAGCTGTTTTTT,CASSLSGGRGNTGELFF
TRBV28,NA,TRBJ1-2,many,TGTGCCAGCAGTTTATCGGTGGGGCTTGGCTACACCTTC,CASSLSVGLGYTF
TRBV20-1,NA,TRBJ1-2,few,TGCAGTGCTAGACAGGGCGGCTATGGCTACACCTTC,CSARQGGYGYTF
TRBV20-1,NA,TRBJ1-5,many,TGCAGTGCTAGAGCGGGGGGCGGAGGGAACAATCAGCCCCAGCATTTT,CSARAGGGGNNQPQHF
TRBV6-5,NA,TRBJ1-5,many,TGTGCCAGCAGTTACGGGGAAATGGGCAATCAGCCCCAGCATTTT,CASSYGEMGNQPQHF
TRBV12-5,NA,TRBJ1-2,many,TGTGCTAGTGGTTCCAGGGGAATTAACTATGGCTACACCTTC,CASGSRGINYGYTF
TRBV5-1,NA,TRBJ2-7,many,TGCGCCAGCAGCATCGGTTTGGGTTCCTCCTACGAGCAGTACTTC,CASSIGLGSSYEQYF
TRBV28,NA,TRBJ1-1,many,TGTGCCAGCGCTAGAGATCTGAACACTGAAGCTTTCTTT,CASARDLNTEAFF
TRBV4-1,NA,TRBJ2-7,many,TGCGCCAGCAGCCAAGGGGAAGGGGTAGGTGAGCAGTACTTC,CASSQGEGVGEQYF
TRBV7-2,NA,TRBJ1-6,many,TGTGCCAGCAGCTTATGGCGGGTCACCTATAATTCACCCCTCCACTTT,CASSLWRVTYNSPLHF
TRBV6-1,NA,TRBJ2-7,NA,TGTGCCAGCAGACGGGTCAGGTTGGGATCCGGCGAGCAGTACTTC,CASRRVRLGSGEQYF
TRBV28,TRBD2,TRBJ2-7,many,TGTGCCAGCAGTTTAGCCCCTAGCGGGAGGTCCCTCTACGAGCAGTACTTC,CASSLAPSGRSLYEQYF
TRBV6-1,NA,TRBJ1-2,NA,TGTACCAGCAGTCAGGGACATAACTATGGCTACACCTTC,CTSSQGHNYGYTF
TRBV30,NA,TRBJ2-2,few,TGTGCCTGGAGTGTACGGGATCCCGGGGAGCTGTTTTTT,CAWSVRDPGELFF
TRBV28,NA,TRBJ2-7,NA,TGTGCCAGCAGTTTCGGCTACCTTTACGAGCAGTACTTC,CASSFGYLYEQYF
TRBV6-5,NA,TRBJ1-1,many,TGTGCCAGCACAGGGGAGGACACTGAAGCTTTCTTT,CASTGEDTEAFF
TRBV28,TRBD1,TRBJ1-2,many,TGTGCCAGCACCAGGGACAGGGGGTCTAACGGCTACACCTTC,CASTRDRGSNGYTF
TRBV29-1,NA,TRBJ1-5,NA,TGCAGCGTTTCATTCGAGACAAGCAATCAGCCCCAGCATTTT,CSVSFETSNQPQHF